These 25 T cell receptor beta chains came from one sample sequenced in a study of T-cell memory formation after mild COVID-19. One entry per CDR3 protein, called by TCRdb with MiXCR from the 5' RACE reads. The sample yields approximately 340,000 distinct CDR3 sequences, approximately 12% seen once. Specimen: PBMCs or a T cell subset sorted from them (not recorded which). Receptor source: a man aged 18-30 years who had mild COVID-19 (a few samples of this study predate the infection). Cell type and time point are not known.

The chain links TRBV6-5 to TRBJ1-2; 7 nucleotides agree with TRBD1. This CDR3 spans 14 amino acids. After removal of 6 bases from V and 5 bases from J, the junction contained 9 bases not matched to a gene. Per the germline V gene, CDR1 is MNHEY and CDR2 is SVGAGI. The CDR3 reads CASSRDHRGYGYTF. The CDR3 DNA is TGTGCCAGCAGCCGGGACCACAGGGGTTATGGCTACACCTTC.

The J gene is TRBJ2-1, the V gene TRBV9; 9 bases fit TRBD2. CDR1 and CDR2 from the germline V gene are SGDLS and YYNGEE. Germline trimming cut 3 bases from V and 0 bases from J; bases unmatched to any gene: 7. The CDR3 consists of 17 residues. This chain's CDR3 is CASSARLAVSSYNEQFF. The CDR3 DNA reads as TGTGCCAGCAGCGCCCGACTAGCGGTAAGCTCCTACAATGAGCAGTTCTTC. Full variable domain (missing parts from reference TRBV9 and TRBJ2-1): DSGVTQTPKHLITATGQRVTLRCSPRSGDLSVYWYQQSLDQGLQFLIQYYNGEERAKGNILERFSAQQFPDLHSELNLSSLELGDSALYFCASSARLAVSSYNEQFFGPGTRLTVL.

Ten or more counts support this clonotype. The rearrangement uses TRBV7-8 and TRBJ2-5, with D perhaps TRBD2 (6 bases). Trimming removed 5 bases at V and 3 bases at J, with 16 bases between. Germline V gene lookup returns CDR1 SGHVS and CDR2 FQNEAQ. This CDR3 contains 15 residues. The CDR3 sequence is CASSRRAGRKETQYF. In DNA, the CDR3 is TGTGCCAGCAGCCGGAGGGCAGGGCGGAAAGAGACCCAGTACTTC.

This clonotype showed up just a few times. CDR3 in DNA: TGTGCCACCAGTGTTCCCAGCGGGGACAGGGGCCACAATGAGCAGTTCTTC. It yields the protein CATSVPSGDRGHNEQFF. The chain carries TRBV24-1 and TRBJ2-1; 10 bases align to TRBD1. Germline CDR1 KGHDR, CDR2 SFDVKD. V gave up 5 bases and J gave up 5 bases; unmatched junction bases: 11. The CDR3 has 17 residues.

This clonotype has a count of ten or more. V gene TRBV5-1 combines with J gene TRBJ1-1, with TRBD1 matching 7 bases. The CDR3 has 15 residues. V shed 4 bases, J shed 4 bases, and the junction held 10 bases outside the gene matches. Germline-derived CDR1 and CDR2 are SGHRS and YFSETQ. The CDR3 protein is CASSPPRQGGTEAFF. The CDR3 nucleotides read TGCGCCAGCAGCCCTCCGAGACAGGGAGGCACTGAAGCTTTCTTT. The whole variable domain, filled in from reference TRBV5-1 and TRBJ1-1, reads KAGVTQTPRYLIKTRGQQVTLSCSPISGHRSVSWYQQTPGQGLQFLFEYFSETQRNKGNFPGRFSGRQFSNSRSEMNVSTLELGDSALYLCASSPPRQGGTEAFFGQGTRLTVV.

This clonotype occurred a few times. The rearrangement links TRBV3-1 to TRBJ1-2; D unresolved. V lost 1 base and J lost 8, with 17 bases in between. This CDR3 spans 15 amino acids. Per the germline V gene, CDR1 is LGHDT and CDR2 is YNNKEL (reference sequence). The CDR3 reads CASSQGAALLQGYTF. The CDR3 region has the DNA TGTGCCAGCAGCCAAGGGGCGGCACTGCTCCAAGGCTACACCTTC.

V gene TRBV7-2 combines with J gene TRBJ1-2, with D perhaps TRBD1 (6 bases). V dropped 2 bases and J dropped 4 bases, with 11 bases sitting between them. The germline V gene encodes CDR1 SGHTA and CDR2 FQGNSA. CDR3 length: 14 amino acids. In DNA form, the CDR3 reads TGTGCCAGCAGCTTATACAGGGCTGTCTATGGCTACACCTTC. Its protein is CASSLYRAVYGYTF.

This clonotype was found a few times. The gene calls are TRBV25-1 and TRBJ1-2; 7 nucleotides match TRBD1. The germline gives CDR1 MGHDK, CDR2 SYGVNS. V gave up 3 bases and J gave up 4 bases; unmatched junction bases: 8. This CDR3 contains 15 residues. CDR3 in amino acids: CASSDSEGAGYGYTF. The DNA for the CDR3 is TGTGCCAGCAGTGATTCGGAGGGGGCAGGCTATGGCTACACCTTC.

The chain is built from TRBV24-1 and TRBJ2-2; 8 nucleotides match TRBD1. This CDR3 spans 16 amino acids. Germline trimming cut 5 bases from V and 1 base from J; bases unmatched to any gene: 5. CDR1 KGHDR and CDR2 SFDVKD come from the germline V gene. The CDR3 DNA follows: TGTGCCACCAGTGGAGGGACAGGAGTGAACACCGGGGAGCTGTTTTTT. As protein: CATSGGTGVNTGELFF.

This clonotype was counted between two and nine times. V is TRBV27 and J is TRBJ2-5, with D uncertain. Trimming shortened V by 7 bases and J by 5 bases, and 14 bases separated the two germline ends. CDR1 is MNHEY, CDR2 SMNVEV, per germline (reference sequence). This CDR3 comprises 13 residues. In DNA, the CDR3 is TGTGCCAGCAAGGGTCCTGGCTGGGAGACCCAGTACTTC. Protein: CASKGPGWETQYF.

The table lists this clonotype with many counts. This chain uses TRBV6-5 with TRBJ1-2; possible D gene TRBD1, 6 bases. Germline assignment: CDR1 MNHEY and CDR2 SVGAGI. V lost 6 bases and J lost 2, with 10 bases in between. The CDR3 covers 13 residues. The CDR3 loop reads CASRRDRNYGYTF. CDR3 DNA: TGTGCCAGCAGACGAGACAGGAACTATGGCTACACCTTC.

This rearrangement joins TRBV25-1 to TRBJ2-2; unclear D gene. The CDR3 covers 13 residues. V was shortened by 0 bases and J by 7 bases, with 6 bases between the two germline ends. CDR1 is MGHDK, CDR2 SYGVNS, per germline. CDR3 region: CASSEYADGELFF. CDR3 bases: TGTGCCAGCAGTGAATACGCGGACGGGGAGCTGTTTTTT.

The chain combines TRBV6-5 with TRBJ1-2; D is undetermined. CDR1 and CDR2 (germline): MNHEY, SVGAGI. Trimming took off 3 bases at V and 4 bases at J, with 18 bases between the two ends. CDR3 length: 16 amino acids. The CDR3 DNA follows: TGTGCCAGCAGTTATAGTCCCAACGATAAGACCTATGGCTACACCTTC. It translates to CASSYSPNDKTYGYTF.

For the CDR3, the DNA is TGTGCCAGCAGCCGAACTCTTGAAGGGGGCTACACCTTC. Amino acid sequence: CASSRTLEGGYTF. This rearrangement joins TRBV25-1 to TRBJ1-2; D is undetermined. This CDR3 has 13 residues. V lost 6 bases to trimming and J lost 8 bases, with 16 bases between them. Germline loops: CDR1 MGHDK, CDR2 SYGVNS.

The rearrangement uses TRBV24-1 and TRBJ2-3; 8 bases are a match to TRBD1. CDR1 is KGHDR and CDR2 is SFDVKD in the germline V gene. The CDR3 contains 15 residues. The junction had 4 bases not matched to a gene; V was cut back by 4 bases and J by 2 bases. CDR3 residues: CATSDPGQDTDTQYF. The CDR3 DNA reads as TGTGCCACCAGTGACCCGGGACAGGACACAGATACGCAGTATTTT.

This clonotype has at least ten counts. This sequence joins TRBV5-1 and TRBJ2-1; D is unresolved. The CDR3 runs 13 residues. The ends were cut back, 1 base at V and 7 bases at J, with 9 bases in the middle. Germline V CDR1 and CDR2: SGHRS, YFSETQ. This CDR3 reads CASSLYVGNEQFF. The DNA of the CDR3 is TGCGCCAGCAGCTTGTATGTTGGAAATGAGCAGTTCTTC.

This clonotype was seen a handful of times. This sequence joins TRBV12-3 or TRBV12-4 and TRBJ2-5; D tentatively reads TRBD1 or TRBD2 (5 bases each). V was cut by 0 bases and J by 7 bases, with 12 bases left in between. The length of the CDR3 is 14 residues. The CDR3 protein is CASSLALGAGTQYF. The DNA of the CDR3 is TGTGCCAGCAGTTTAGCGCTCGGGGCGGGGACCCAGTACTTC.

J is TRBJ1-5 and V is TRBV6-5, with 7 bases fitting TRBD1. In germline, CDR1 is MNHEY, CDR2 SVGAGI. CDR3 length: 15 residues. V shed 6 bases, J shed 3 bases, and the junction held 8 bases outside the gene matches. The DNA for the CDR3 is TGTGCCAGCAGAAGACGGACAGGTCTCAATCAGCCCCAGCATTTT. Protein product: CASRRRTGLNQPQHF.

This clonotype was seen many times. V gene TRBV6-5 combines with J gene TRBJ2-2; D ambiguous. There are 14 residues in the CDR3. The germline CDR1 and CDR2 sequences are MNHEY and SVGAGI. The ends were cut back, 7 bases at V and 2 bases at J, with 11 bases in the middle. DNA of the CDR3: TGTGCCAGCAATAGACTGTATAACACCGGGGAGCTGTTTTTT. As protein: CASNRLYNTGELFF.

The chain is built from TRBV20-1 and TRBJ1-5; 9 nucleotides agree with TRBD1. Trimming at V came to 3 bases and at J to 2 bases, leaving 11 bases not matched to a gene. Per germline, CDR1 DFQATT and CDR2 SNEGSKA (reference sequence). The CDR3 is 17 amino acids. CDR3 amino acids: CSARIPQGDRGNQPQHF. The DNA for the CDR3 is TGCAGTGCTAGGATCCCGCAGGGGGACAGGGGCAATCAGCCCCAGCATTTT.

Only a few counts were recorded for this clonotype. This chain links TRBV6-5 with TRBJ1-2; tentative D call: TRBD1 (6 bases). This CDR3 is built from 13 residues. Germline assignment: CDR1 MNHEY and CDR2 SVGAGI. With 7 bases removed from V and 8 bases from J, the gap between germline ends came to 17 bases. The CDR3 DNA is TGTGCCAGCACCGGGACAACGGGCCGGGGCTACACCTTC. Encoded protein: CASTGTTGRGYTF.

The gene calls are TRBV10-2 and TRBJ2-3; 8 bases align to TRBD2. The germline V gene has CDR1 WSHSY and CDR2 SAAADI. This CDR3 comprises 13 residues. Unmatched junction bases numbered 2, after V lost 7 bases and J lost 2 bases. CDR3 loop: CASTGGVTDTQYF. CDR3 nucleotide sequence: TGCGCCAGCACCGGGGGGGTCACAGATACGCAGTATTTT.

This clonotype has a handful of counts. The chain has TRBV5-5 and TRBJ1-6, with 11 bases that match TRBD1. With V trimmed by 5 bases and J by 9 bases, 4 bases remained unmatched. Germline V CDR1 and CDR2: SGHKS, YYEKEE (reference sequence). CDR3 length: 14 residues. CDR3 bases: TGTGCCAGCAGTTCGGGACAGGGGGGTTCACCCCTCCACTTT. It is translated as CASSSGQGGSPLHF.

The chain combines TRBV5-1 with TRBJ2-3; D may be TRBD1 or TRBD2 (5 bases each). CDR3 size: 15 residues. V was pared by 0 bases and J by 5 bases, with 13 bases between. Germline CDR1 SGHRS, CDR2 YFSETQ. CDR3 amino acids: CASSLGNPGGDTQYF. CDR3 in DNA: TGCGCCAGCAGCTTGGGGAACCCTGGGGGAGATACGCAGTATTTT.

The J gene is TRBJ1-1, the V gene TRBV7-8; D is undetermined. Germline CDR1 SGHVS, CDR2 FQNEAQ. The V and J ends lost 5 bases and 1 base respectively, with 14 bases between them. The CDR3 runs to 15 residues. The CDR3, as DNA: TGTGCCAGCAGCCCGACGCGGTCCCAGAACACTGAAGCTTTCTTT. Translating it yields CASSPTRSQNTEAFF.